This record looks at one T cell receptor (beta chain) sequence and its context. The antigen is undetermined. These data come from a study of T cell responses to AZD1222 COVID-19 vaccine. Study results and limitations: Researchers report vaccine-associated CD4 TCRs spanning spike, with dominance at 160-218 and 743-854. All repertoire sampling was performed exclusively after the peak T cell response.

TCRdb's copy holds only in-frame clones and misses some; the assay was immunoSEQ multiplex PCR. The sample lists about 81,000 clones, 85% to 95% occurring once. Germline CDR1 ENHRY, CDR2 SYGVKD. V was shortened by 7 bases and J by 4 bases, with 19 bases between the two germline ends. The CDR3 consists of 15 residues. The TCR comes from an adult who received the AZD1222 COVID-19 vaccine. The rearrangement links TRBV10-3 to TRBJ1-1; D is uncertain. This specimen consisted of peripheral blood, obtained 28 days after the second AZD1222 dose. The CDR3 sequence is CAIKGQAIPGTEAFF. The CDR3 nucleotides are TGTGCCATCAAGGGTCAGGCCATCCCGGGCACTGAAGCTTTCTTT.